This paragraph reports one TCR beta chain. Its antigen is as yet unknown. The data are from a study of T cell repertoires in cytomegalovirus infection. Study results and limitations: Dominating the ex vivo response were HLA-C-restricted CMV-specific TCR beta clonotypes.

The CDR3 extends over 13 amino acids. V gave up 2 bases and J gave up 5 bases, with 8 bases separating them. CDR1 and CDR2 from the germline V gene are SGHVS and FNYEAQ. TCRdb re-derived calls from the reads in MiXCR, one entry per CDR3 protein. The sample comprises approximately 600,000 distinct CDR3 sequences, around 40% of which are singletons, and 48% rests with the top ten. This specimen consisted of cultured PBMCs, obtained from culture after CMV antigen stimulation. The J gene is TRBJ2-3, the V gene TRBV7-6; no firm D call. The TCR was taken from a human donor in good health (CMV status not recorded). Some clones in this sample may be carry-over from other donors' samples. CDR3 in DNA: TGTGCCAGCAGCTTATCCCGTCAAGATACGCAGTATTTT. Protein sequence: CASSLSRQDTQYF. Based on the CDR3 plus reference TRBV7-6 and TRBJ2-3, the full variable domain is GAGVSQSPRYKVTKRGQDVALRCDPISGHVSLYWYRQALGQGPEFLTYFNYEAQQDKSGLPNDRFSAERPEGSISTLTIQRTEQRDSAMYRCASSLSRQDTQYFGPGTRLTVL.